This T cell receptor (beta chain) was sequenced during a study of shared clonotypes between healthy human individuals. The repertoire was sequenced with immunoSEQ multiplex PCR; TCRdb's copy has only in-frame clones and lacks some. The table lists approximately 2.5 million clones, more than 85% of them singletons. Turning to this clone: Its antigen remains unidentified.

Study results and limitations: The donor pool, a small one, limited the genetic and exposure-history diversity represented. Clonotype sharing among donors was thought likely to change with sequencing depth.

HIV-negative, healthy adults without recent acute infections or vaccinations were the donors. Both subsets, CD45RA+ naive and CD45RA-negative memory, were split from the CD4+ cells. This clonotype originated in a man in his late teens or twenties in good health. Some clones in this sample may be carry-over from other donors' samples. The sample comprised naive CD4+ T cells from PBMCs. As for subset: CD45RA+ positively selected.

This CDR3 is CASSQGAGSGEKLFF. CDR3 coding DNA: TGTGCCAGCAGTCAGGGGGCGGGTTCTGGGGAAAAACTGTTTTTT. This rearrangement joins TRBV7-7 to TRBJ1-4; 8 bases are a match to TRBD1. Germline V lookup: CDR1 SSHAT, CDR2 FNYEAQ (reference sequence). V shed 6 bases, J shed 8 bases, and the junction held 11 bases outside the gene matches. The CDR3 length is 15 residues.